The source of this TCR beta chain is a study of cytomegalovirus exposure and HLA in healthy donors. Overall study: The 90 to 150 validation repertoires were produced on the same platform as the approximately 620 repertoires of the first cohort. This was reported in a later analysis.

With 3 bases removed from V and 8 bases from J, the gap between germline ends came to 16 bases. Germline lookup yields CDR1 MDHEN and CDR2 SYDVKM. The CDR3 has 14 residues. Comments on this clone: Its antigen is not identified.

Study-level results: The classifier reportedly diagnosed cytomegalovirus status with high sensitivity and specificity. According to a later analysis, TCR clusters from the first cohort tended to co-occur in the 120 or so validation repertoires. The study put some 160 TCR beta chains on its list as cytomegalovirus-associated.

The protocol was immunoSEQ multiplex PCR, while the TCRdb copy is restricted to in-frame clones and leaves out a portion. The table lists about 120,000 clones, 88% of them singletons. Sample: PBMCs. The clonotype was recovered from a man aged 18-30 years in good health and CMV-seronegative. J is TRBJ1-2 and V is TRBV28, with D possibly TRBD1 on 5 matching bases. CDR3 in amino acids: CASSFGDPGQGYTF. The CDR3 bases are TGTGCCAGCAGTTTTGGTGACCCAGGGCAAGGCTACACCTTC.